Each of the 23 T cell receptor beta chains below was sequenced from the same sample in a study of T cell repertoires in cytomegalovirus infection. The antigens of these receptors remain unknown. TCRdb re-called the reads through MiXCR, storing one row per CDR3 protein. The table shows roughly 860,000 distinct CDR3 sequences, with approximately 32% occurring only once. The input for sequencing was cultured CD8+ T cells from PBMCs, taken from culture after CMV antigen stimulation. The source of these receptors is a human donor in good health (CMV status not recorded). Some clones in this sample may be carry-over from other donors' samples.

The chain's CDR3 is CASSQDRTDNEQFF. For the CDR3, the DNA is TGCGCCAGCAGCCAAGATAGGACAGACAATGAGCAGTTCTTC. The chain joins TRBV4-1 to TRBJ2-1, with a weak D call TRBD1 (6 bases). The germline V gene has CDR1 MGHRA and CDR2 YSYEKL. The V end lost 0 bases, the J end lost 5 bases, and 8 bases lay between the germline ends. This CDR3 is built from 14 residues.

The chain combines TRBV6-5 with TRBJ1-2; a possible D gene is TRBD1 (6 bases). Germline CDR1 reads MNHEY; CDR2 reads SVGAGI. Trimming pared 4 bases from V and 2 bases from J, leaving 11 bases between. The CDR3 consists of 14 residues. The CDR3 reads CASSFYDRNYGYTF. The CDR3 bases are TGTGCCAGCAGTTTCTACGACAGGAACTATGGCTACACCTTC.

The sample holds many counts of this clonotype. The gene calls are TRBV7-6 and TRBJ2-1, with 10 bases matching TRBD2. Germline V gene lookup returns CDR1 SGHVS and CDR2 FNYEAQ. After removal of 5 bases from V and 1 base from J, the junction contained 8 bases not matched to a gene. This CDR3 region has 17 residues. CDR3 in DNA: TGTGCCAGCAGCCAACGCGTAGCGGGGGGTTCCTACAATGAGCAGTTCTTC. This encodes CASSQRVAGGSYNEQFF.

The chain recombines TRBV6-1 with TRBJ1-1, with 9 bases that match TRBD1. There are 15 residues in the CDR3. The V gene end was trimmed by 5 bases and the J gene end by 2 bases; junction bases not matched to a gene: 6. Per the germline V gene, CDR1 is MNHNS and CDR2 is SASEGT. The DNA for the CDR3 is TGTGCCAGCAGTCACGGACAGGGGCCCAACACTGAAGCTTTCTTT. Encoded protein: CASSHGQGPNTEAFF.

The gene calls are TRBV12-3 or TRBV12-4 and TRBJ1-6; 9 positions agree with TRBD1. V gave up 8 bases and J gave up 10 bases; unmatched junction bases: 9. The CDR3 spans 14 residues. The CDR3 DNA reads as TGTGCCAGCGCCGGGACAGGGCTCTCCTCACCCCTCCACTTT. Translating gives CASAGTGLSSPLHF.

This clonotype has a count of ten or more. The chain has TRBV27 and TRBJ1-2; perhaps TRBD1 as D (5 bases). V lost 6 bases and J 4 bases, leaving 18 bases between the germline ends. Looked up from germline, CDR1 is MNHEY and CDR2 is SMNVEV (reference sequence). CDR3 length: 15 residues. CDR3 bases: TGTGCCAGCAGCCCCCGGGATGTGGGGGGCTATGGCTACACCTTC. Encoded protein: CASSPRDVGGYGYTF.

V and J are TRBV6-8 and TRBJ2-7; D is undetermined. V was clipped by 7 bases and J by 6 bases, with 10 bases between them. CDR3 length: 11 residues. The germline CDR1 and CDR2 sequences are MNHGY and SAAAGT. CDR3 residues: CASIYGSEQYV. CDR3 in DNA: TGTGCCAGCATATATGGGTCCGAGCAGTACGTC.

The genes are TRBV3-1 and TRBJ2-6; D is possibly TRBD1 (5 bases). The germline CDR1 and CDR2 sequences are LGHDT and YNNKEL (reference sequence). This CDR3 region has 15 residues. The V end lost 0 bases, the J end lost 3 bases, and 6 bases lay between the germline ends. CDR3 sequence (DNA): TGTGCCAGCAGCCAAGAAGGGGTTGGGGCCAACGTCCTGACTTTC. As protein: CASSQEGVGANVLTF.

The V call is TRBV6-2 or TRBV6-3, the J call TRBJ2-1; TRBD1 aligns across 9 bases. V lost 5 bases to trimming and J lost 4 bases; unmatched junction nucleotides: 9. CDR1 and CDR2 (germline): MNHEY, SVGEGT. The CDR3 runs 16 residues. The CDR3 region is CASSPDRGGYYNEQFF. CDR3 nucleotide sequence: TGTGCCAGCAGTCCCGACAGGGGGGGGTATTACAATGAGCAGTTCTTC.

The CDR3 nucleotides read TGTGCCAGCAGCGCGCTTCAGGGTGGAAACACTGAAGCTTTCTTT. Protein product: CASSALQGGNTEAFF. The chain uses TRBV7-9 and TRBJ1-1; TRBD1 is a possible D gene (5 bases). Germline V gene data show CDR1 as SEHNR and CDR2 as FQNEAQ (reference sequence). Trimming stripped 5 bases from V and 2 bases from J, with 15 bases between. The CDR3 loop spans 15 amino acids.

Here the CDR3 reads CSAPGRREAFF. The CDR3, as DNA: TGCAGTGCCCCGGGACGGCGTGAAGCTTTCTTT. V gene TRBV20-1 combines with J gene TRBJ1-1; D is perhaps TRBD1 (5 bases). V dropped 6 bases and J dropped 7 bases, with 12 bases sitting between them. Germline loops: CDR1 DFQATT, CDR2 SNEGSKA (reference sequence). The CDR3 covers 11 residues.

The sample holds a few counts of this clonotype. The J gene is TRBJ2-2, the V gene TRBV11-3; 8 nucleotides line up with TRBD2. Germline loops: CDR1 SGHNT, CDR2 YENEEA. This CDR3 comprises 17 residues. Trimming cost V 0 bases and J 5 bases; bases outside gene matches: 8. CDR3 nucleotide sequence: TGTGCCAGCAGCTTAGATTGGGGACTAGATAGAACCGGGGAGCTGTTTTTT. Its protein is CASSLDWGLDRTGELFF.

The chain is built from TRBV6-5 and TRBJ2-2, with 12 positions matching TRBD2. After removal of 2 bases from V and 7 bases from J, the junction contained 5 bases not matched to a gene. This CDR3 comprises 16 residues. Per the germline V gene, CDR1 is MNHEY and CDR2 is SVGAGI. The CDR3 loop reads CASSYELAGGGGELFF. The CDR3 nucleotides read TGTGCCAGCAGTTACGAACTAGCGGGGGGCGGCGGGGAGCTGTTTTTT.

The rearrangement uses TRBV6-6 and TRBJ1-4, with a tentative D call TRBD1 (6 bases). The CDR3 has 16 residues. Germline-derived CDR1 and CDR2 are MNHNY and SVGAGI (reference sequence). V was cut by 0 bases and J by 6 bases, with 14 bases left in between. The CDR3 region has the DNA TGTGCCAGCAGTTACTCGCCAGGGGAAAGTCATGAAAAACTGTTTTTT. This gives the protein CASSYSPGESHEKLFF.

This clonotype was seen a handful of times. V usage is TRBV6-2 or TRBV6-3 and J usage is TRBJ2-1; 10 bases are a match to TRBD2. CDR1 and CDR2 from the germline V gene are MNHEY and SVGEGT. The CDR3 runs 16 residues. The J segment lost 8 bases and the V segment lost 0 bases, leaving 7 bases of the junction unmatched. The CDR3 bases are TGTGCCAGCAGTTACTCGGAGCGGGGGGGCCCAGATGAGCAGTTCTTC. Translated, it gives CASSYSERGGPDEQFF.

The chain employs TRBV7-9 and TRBJ1-6, with unresolved D. The germline V and J ends were trimmed by 4 bases and 7 bases, with 17 bases remaining between them. There are 16 residues in the CDR3. Germline lookup yields CDR1 SEHNR and CDR2 FQNEAQ (reference sequence). CDR3 sequence: CASSSTQAGSNSPLHF. The CDR3 bases are TGTGCCAGCAGCTCCACGCAGGCCGGATCGAATTCACCCCTCCACTTT.

The table lists this clonotype with many counts. CDR3 DNA: TGTGCCAGCAGCATTACGGGGGTGGGCTACACCTTC. This translates into CASSITGVGYTF. V gene TRBV2 combines with J gene TRBJ1-2; maybe TRBD1 (5 bases). Germline V CDR1 and CDR2: SNHLY, FYNNEI. This CDR3 has 12 residues. V lost 6 bases and J 8 bases, leaving 13 bases between the germline ends. Full variable domain (missing parts from reference TRBV2 and TRBJ1-2): EPEVTQTPSHQVTQMGQEVILRCVPISNHLYFYWYRQILGQKVEFLVSFYNNEISEKSEIFDDQFSVERPDGSNFTLKIRSTKLEDSAMYFCASSITGVGYTFGSGTRLTVV.

The chain has TRBV27 and TRBJ2-1, with 7 bases aligning to TRBD2. The V gene's germline CDR1 is MNHEY and CDR2 SMNVEV (reference sequence). The CDR3 spans 16 residues. The ends lost 3 bases at V and 4 bases at J; junction bases unmatched: 9. This CDR3 reads CASSFPPGEGYNEQFF. In nucleotides, the CDR3 is TGTGCCAGCAGTTTCCCCCCTGGGGAGGGTTACAATGAGCAGTTCTTC.

This chain joins TRBV27 and TRBJ1-1; D may be TRBD1 (5 bases). Between the trimmed V and J ends, which lost 8 bases and 5 bases, there was a span of 18 bases. The CDR3 consists of 14 residues. The germline V gene encodes CDR1 MNHEY and CDR2 SMNVEV (reference sequence). The CDR3 DNA follows: TGTGCCAGCGCCGCGGGCGGGACTGGGACTGAAGCTTTCTTT. This gives the protein CASAAGGTGTEAFF.

This clonotype occurred a few times. The J gene is TRBJ2-2, the V gene TRBV7-3; 9 positions agree with TRBD2. Germline assignment: CDR1 SGHTA and CDR2 FQGTGA. This CDR3 contains 17 residues. V shed 7 bases, J shed 0 bases, and the junction held 9 bases outside the gene matches. CDR3 sequence: CASTPRAGGSNTGELFF. DNA for the CDR3: TGTGCCAGCACCCCTCGAGCGGGGGGCTCGAACACCGGGGAGCTGTTTTTT. Full variable domain (missing parts from reference TRBV7-3 and TRBJ2-2): GAGVSQTPSNKVTEKGKYVELRCDPISGHTALYWYRQSLGQGPEFLIYFQGTGAADDSGLPNDRFFAVRPEGSVSTLKIQRTERGDSAVYLCASTPRAGGSNTGELFFGEGSRLTVL.

This clonotype appeared many times. V and J are TRBV6-2 or TRBV6-3 and TRBJ2-7; D is perhaps TRBD1 (7 bases). V was trimmed by 5 bases and J by 3 bases, leaving 14 bases between them. Germline-derived CDR1 and CDR2 are MNHEY and SVGEGT. The CDR3 contains 14 residues. CDR3 DNA sequence: TGTGCCAGCAGTCCGACAGGGAGGAACTACGAGCAGTACGTC. Translating gives CASSPTGRNYEQYV.

This clonotype was counted at least ten times. The rearrangement uses TRBV12-3 or TRBV12-4 and TRBJ2-2; 9 bases match TRBD1. The CDR3 is made up of 16 amino acids. Trimming cost V 4 bases and J 1 base; bases outside gene matches: 4. The CDR3: CASSSVGQGNTGELFF. The CDR3 nucleotides read TGTGCCAGCAGTTCTGTGGGACAGGGGAACACCGGGGAGCTGTTTTTT.

In its sample, this clonotype was seen many times. This rearrangement joins TRBV27 to TRBJ2-5; D might be TRBD2 (5 bases). This CDR3 has 14 amino acids. V was shortened by 2 bases and J by 3 bases, with 10 bases between the two germline ends. Germline values: CDR1 MNHEY, CDR2 SMNVEV (reference sequence). The CDR3 loop is CASSLDPEEETQYF. CDR3 in DNA: TGTGCCAGCAGTTTAGACCCGGAGGAAGAGACCCAGTACTTC.